Listed here are 32 T cell receptor beta chains from one sample, sequenced in a study of blood T cells in healthy people across ages. The use of a sample-barcoded 5' primer and a J-beta primer mix characterized a second PCR of roughly 7 to 12 cycles. TCRdb re-called the 5' RACE reads with MiXCR, one entry per CDR3 protein. The data contain roughly 1,700,000 distinct CDR3 sequences, over 25% of them seen just once; the ten biggest clones take up around 7.7%. The sample consisted of blood. The source of these receptors is a woman under 40 in good health.

The chain uses TRBV3-1 and TRBJ1-1, with unresolved D. This CDR3 spans 14 amino acids. Germline values: CDR1 LGHDT, CDR2 YNNKEL (reference sequence). Trimming removed 0 bases at V and 9 bases at J, with 14 bases between. DNA for the CDR3: TGTGCCAGCAGCCAAGATTTAGGGAACCTTAAAGCTTTCTTT. Protein: CASSQDLGNLKAFF.

The V and J genes are TRBV7-2 and TRBJ1-2, with D perhaps TRBD1 (6 bases). The CDR3 has 13 amino acids. V lost 5 bases, J lost 4 bases, and 11 bases lay in between. Germline lookup yields CDR1 SGHTA and CDR2 FQGNSA. The CDR3, as DNA: TGTGCCAGCAGCGTAGGACAGCCCTATGGCTACACCTTC. As protein: CASSVGQPYGYTF.

Details on this clonotype: The junction and the germline gene differ at one end; a read error may be behind it. The genes are TRBV11-2 and TRBJ2-3; 8 positions agree with TRBD2. The V gene's germline CDR1 is SGHAT and CDR2 FQNNGV. The length of the CDR3 is 17 residues. The CDR3 DNA sequence: TGTGCCAGCAGCAGAACCGGGACTAGTATCAGCACGGATACGCAGTATTTT. Translating gives CASSRTGTSISTDTQYF. The variable domain in full, with the rest retrieved from reference TRBV11-2 and TRBJ2-3, is EAGVAQSPRYKIIEKRQSVAFWCNPISGHATLYWYQQILGQGPKLLIQFQNNGVVDDSQLPKDRFSAERLKGVDSTLKIQPAKLEDSAVYLCASSRTGTSISTDTQYFGPGTRLTVL.

Note on this clonotype: A much larger clone differs from this one at a single base, so this may be a read error. The rearrangement joins TRBV20-1 to TRBJ2-1, with D possibly being TRBD2 (5 bases). The J call may be wrong; the DNA end is better matched by TRBJ2-7. The CDR3 covers 13 residues. CDR1 and CDR2 (germline): DFQATT, SNEGSKA (reference sequence). The DNA for the CDR3 is TGCAGTGCCCAAGCGGTAGCATACAATGAGCAGTACTTC. Residues: CSAQAVAYNEQYF.

This clonotype showed up just a few times. V and J are TRBV11-3 and TRBJ2-1; 9 bases align to TRBD2. The CDR3 extends over 15 amino acids. Per germline, CDR1 SGHNT and CDR2 YENEEA. V shed 2 bases and J 6 bases; nucleotides not matched to a gene: 5. Written as DNA, the CDR3 is TGTGCCAGCAGCTTAAGTAGCGGGAGCAGCAATGAGCAGTTCTTC. It encodes CASSLSSGSSNEQFF. The variable domain in full, with the rest retrieved from reference TRBV11-3 and TRBJ2-1, is EAGVVQSPRYKIIEKKQPVAFWCNPISGHNTLYWYLQNLGQGPELLIRYENEEAVDDSQLPKDRFSAERLKGVDSTLKIQPAELGDSAVYLCASSLSSGSSNEQFFGPGTRLTVL.

In its sample, this clonotype was seen many times. The J gene is TRBJ2-7, the V gene TRBV5-1; D not resolved. The germline gives CDR1 SGHRS, CDR2 YFSETQ. V dropped 6 bases and J dropped 2 bases, with 18 bases sitting between them. The CDR3 has 15 residues. The CDR3 region is CASTSLPFQTYEQYF. As DNA, the CDR3 is TGCGCCAGCACCTCACTCCCGTTCCAGACCTACGAGCAGTACTTC.

In this sample, this clonotype turned up a few times. The J gene is TRBJ1-4, the V gene TRBV5-6; weak D call: TRBD1 (5 bases). Germline CDR1 and CDR2: SGHDT and YYEEEE. V dropped 0 bases and J dropped 7 bases, with 16 bases sitting between them. The CDR3 spans 16 residues. The CDR3 reads CASSLESSGGSEKLFF. The CDR3 bases are TGTGCCAGCAGCTTGGAATCCTCGGGGGGAAGTGAAAAACTGTTTTTT.

This clonotype was observed a handful of times. Here the CDR3 reads CASSLAQYSYEQYF. In nucleotides, the CDR3 is TGTGCCAGCAGCTTAGCACAGTACTCCTACGAGCAGTACTTC. The rearrangement uses TRBV11-2 and TRBJ2-7, with no clear D. From germline, CDR1 is SGHAT and CDR2 FQNNGV. Trimming shortened V by 1 base and J by 0 bases, and 7 bases separated the two germline ends. This CDR3 is built from 14 residues.

This chain joins TRBV20-1 and TRBJ2-2; 7 positions match TRBD2. CDR3 size: 16 residues. V shed 3 bases, J shed 0 bases, and the junction held 7 bases outside the gene matches. Germline-derived CDR1 and CDR2 are DFQATT and SNEGSKA (reference sequence). CDR3 loop: CSASRGGGTNTGELFF. The DNA of the CDR3 is TGCAGTGCTAGCCGAGGCGGGGGAACGAACACCGGGGAGCTGTTTTTT.

The chain links TRBV5-5 to TRBJ1-2, with TRBD1 as a possible D gene (6 bases). Trimming removed 4 bases at V and 0 bases at J, with 19 bases between. The CDR3 has 17 residues. Germline V CDR1 and CDR2: SGHKS, YYEKEE (reference sequence). The CDR3 is CASSTQPPTGANYGYTF. The CDR3 DNA reads as TGTGCCAGCAGCACCCAACCTCCGACAGGAGCTAACTATGGCTACACCTTC.

This clonotype has a handful of counts. The chain has TRBV6-1 and TRBJ1-5, with TRBD1 matching over 8 bases. In germline, CDR1 is MNHNS, CDR2 SASEGT. This CDR3 comprises 15 residues. The V segment lost 5 bases and the J segment 4 bases; nucleotides outside the gene matches: 7. CDR3 amino acids: CASSLQGDGNQPQHF. The CDR3 nucleotides are TGTGCCAGCAGTCTACAGGGGGATGGTAATCAGCCCCAGCATTTT.

CDR3 region: CASSEGTRTDTQYF. DNA of the CDR3: TGTGCCAGCAGTGAAGGGACGCGGACAGATACGCAGTATTTT. This chain uses TRBV2 with TRBJ2-3, with D uncertain. The CDR3 is made up of 14 amino acids. With 1 base removed from V and 3 bases from J, the gap between germline ends came to 8 bases. CDR1 is SNHLY and CDR2 is FYNNEI in the germline V gene.

This chain uses TRBV20-1 with TRBJ2-3; possible D gene TRBD2, 6 bases. Deletions cut 0 bases from V and 0 bases from J, with 10 bases between. The length of the CDR3 is 15 residues. CDR1 DFQATT and CDR2 SNEGSKA come from the germline V gene (reference sequence). The CDR3 region has the DNA TGCAGTGCTAGAGACGGCGGGGTTAGCACAGATACGCAGTATTTT. Translating gives CSARDGGVSTDTQYF.

Turning to this clonotype: A much more abundant neighbour one base away suggests this may be a read error. This chain joins TRBV12-3 or TRBV12-4 and TRBJ1-5; possibly TRBD1 for D (5 bases). This CDR3 has 15 amino acids. The CDR3 region is CTSSLSGISNQPQHF. Here the CDR3 DNA reads TGTACCAGCAGTCTATCAGGGATTAGCAATCAGCCCCAGCATTTT.

The chain combines TRBV5-1 with TRBJ2-2; TRBD2 matches 8 bases. The CDR3 runs 15 residues. CDR1 and CDR2 from the germline V gene are SGHRS and YFSETQ. Trimming at V came to 0 bases and at J to 6 bases, leaving 4 bases not matched to a gene. The CDR3 spells CASSLAAGVPGELFF. For the CDR3, the DNA is TGCGCCAGCAGCTTGGCAGCGGGAGTTCCCGGGGAGCTGTTTTTT. The variable domain in full, with the rest retrieved from reference TRBV5-1 and TRBJ2-2, is KAGVTQTPRYLIKTRGQQVTLSCSPISGHRSVSWYQQTPGQGLQFLFEYFSETQRNKGNFPGRFSGRQFSNSRSEMNVSTLELGDSALYLCASSLAAGVPGELFFGEGSRLTVL.

The CDR3 DNA reads TGCGCCAGCAGCTTCGGAGCGGGGAGAGGCACAGATACGCAGTATTTT. It codes for CASSFGAGRGTDTQYF. The genes are TRBV5-1 and TRBJ2-3; 7 nucleotides agree with TRBD2. Germline V gene data show CDR1 as SGHRS and CDR2 as YFSETQ. The CDR3 is 16 amino acids. V lost 2 bases and J lost 1; bases outside the gene matches: 7.

The chain carries TRBV20-1 and TRBJ2-3; D gene ambiguous. Germline values: CDR1 DFQATT, CDR2 SNEGSKA (reference sequence). V was trimmed by 1 base and J by 4 bases, leaving 12 bases between them. The length of the CDR3 is 14 residues. The CDR3 reads CSARVPPVADTQYF. The CDR3 region has the DNA TGCAGTGCTAGAGTTCCTCCTGTGGCAGATACGCAGTATTTT.

DNA of the CDR3: TGTGCCAGCAGCACCCCCGGGCCAGCGGGAGGGCCCCAAAACATTCAGTACTTC. This translates into CASSTPGPAGGPQNIQYF. The V call is TRBV7-2, the J call TRBJ2-4; TRBD2 agrees at 10 bases. The CDR3 is 18 amino acids. The trim removed 5 bases at V and 5 bases at J, leaving 15 bases unmatched. Germline V gives CDR1 SGHTA, CDR2 FQGNSA.

This clonotype was recorded at least ten times. At one end the junction does not follow the germline gene, possibly because of a read error. The chain couples TRBV28 to TRBJ2-7; D not certain. Germline loops: CDR1 MDHEN, CDR2 SYDVKM. The CDR3 consists of 13 residues. The CDR3 is CASSPLTHYERYF. The CDR3 region has the DNA TGTGCCAGCAGTCCCTTAACCCACTACGAGCGGTACTTC.

The chain links TRBV27 to TRBJ2-4; 10 bases fit TRBD1. Unmatched junction bases numbered 5, after V lost 5 bases and J lost 1 base. Germline loops: CDR1 MNHEY, CDR2 SMNVEV (reference sequence). The length of the CDR3 is 16 residues. The CDR3 sequence is CASSRQGAMAKNIQYF. The CDR3 DNA is TGTGCCAGCAGTAGACAGGGGGCCATGGCCAAAAACATTCAGTACTTC.

This clonotype has just a few counts. The chain couples TRBV30 to TRBJ2-7, with 10 nucleotides matching TRBD1. CDR3 size: 14 residues. Germline V gene sequence: CDR1 GTSNPN, CDR2 SVGIG (reference sequence). Trimming removed 2 bases from V and 3 bases from J; junction bases left unmatched: 4. The CDR3 reads CAWSTGTGDYEQYF. The CDR3 DNA reads TGTGCCTGGAGTACCGGGACAGGGGACTACGAGCAGTACTTC.

This clonotype has more than one count but fewer than ten. This rearrangement joins TRBV6-5 to TRBJ1-1; D is unresolved. Germline V lookup: CDR1 MNHEY, CDR2 SVGAGI. The CDR3 consists of 14 residues. Trimming left V 0 bases short and J 4 bases short, with 9 bases between. CDR3 coding DNA: TGTGCCAGCAGTTACTCGAGATCGAGCACTGAAGCTTTCTTT. It yields the protein CASSYSRSSTEAFF.

With respect to this clonotype: A much larger clonotype is one base distant, so this may be a read error. The rearrangement uses TRBV7-3 and TRBJ1-2, with D maybe TRBD1 (6 bases). Trimming took off 7 bases at V and 8 bases at J, with 20 bases between the two ends. The CDR3 has 14 residues. Looked up from germline, CDR1 is SGHTA and CDR2 is FQGTGA. The CDR3 loop is CASNPTHREGGYTF. The DNA for the CDR3 is TGTGCCAGCAACCCCACGCACAGGGAGGGAGGCTACACCTTC.

The CDR3 DNA reads as TGCAGTGCTAGAGACTCCCGGGACAGGAGGGACGAGCAGTACTTC. Its translation is CSARDSRDRRDEQYF. V is TRBV20-1 and J is TRBJ2-7, with 8 bases identical to TRBD1. Germline lookup yields CDR1 DFQATT and CDR2 SNEGSKA (reference sequence). The CDR3 covers 15 residues. V dropped 0 bases and J dropped 5; count of bases not matched to a gene: 9.

This clonotype was recorded many times. The chain has TRBV20-1 and TRBJ2-7; 10 bases agree with TRBD1. Germline V gene data show CDR1 as DFQATT and CDR2 as SNEGSKA (reference sequence). V lost 7 bases, J lost 4 bases, and 4 bases stayed unmatched. CDR3 length equals 12 residues. DNA for the CDR3: TGCAGTGTTTGGGACAGGGGATACGAGCAGTACTTC. It is translated as CSVWDRGYEQYF.

V usage is TRBV5-1 and J usage is TRBJ1-1, with D hard to call. The CDR3 covers 14 residues. Germline CDR1 and CDR2: SGHRS and YFSETQ. V was pared by 4 bases and J by 3 bases, with 13 bases between. The DNA for the CDR3 is TGCGCCAGCAGCATGGGCTACGCGTACACTGAAGCTTTCTTT. Amino acids: CASSMGYAYTEAFF.

In its sample, this clonotype was seen a few times. This chain uses TRBV20-1 with TRBJ2-5; 10 positions match TRBD1. Trimming at V came to 5 bases and at J to 5 bases, leaving 8 bases not matched to a gene. The CDR3 has 14 residues. Germline CDR1 reads DFQATT; CDR2 reads SNEGSKA (reference sequence). The CDR3 region is CSARTGGFGETQYF. CDR3 sequence (DNA): TGCAGTGCTCGGACAGGGGGATTTGGCGAGACCCAGTACTTC.

Remarks on this clonotype: Being one base from a much bigger clone, this may be a read error. The V gene is TRBV29-1, the J gene TRBJ2-1, with 7 bases identical to TRBD2. Germline assignment: CDR1 SQVTM and CDR2 ANQGSEA. This CDR3 contains 16 residues. The CDR3 nucleotides read TGCAGCGTTGAAGATGGGAGGGAGAGCTCCTACAGTGAGCAGTTCTTC. The encoded protein is CSVEDGRESSYSEQFF.

Of note for this clonotype: Relative to the germline gene, one junction end is altered; a read error may explain this. V gene TRBV7-6 combines with J gene TRBJ2-6; D call uncertain. CDR3 length: 16 amino acids. Looked up from germline, CDR1 is SGHVS and CDR2 is FNYEAQ. The CDR3 DNA is TGTGCCATCAGCTTAGGACGGAGCTCTGGGGCCAACGTCCTGACTTTC. Amino acids: CAISLGRSSGANVLTF.

The chain employs TRBV9 and TRBJ2-4, with TRBD1 matching over 7 bases. Trimming removed 3 bases from V and 8 bases from J; junction bases left unmatched: 8. There are 14 residues in the CDR3. Germline V gene lookup returns CDR1 SGDLS and CDR2 YYNGEE. This chain's CDR3 is CASSGDRAGDIQYF. The CDR3 DNA reads as TGTGCCAGCAGCGGCGACAGGGCCGGGGACATTCAGTACTTC.

In regard to this clonotype: At one end, the junction sequence differs from germline, possibly due to a read error. This rearrangement joins TRBV7-2 to TRBJ1-4; perhaps TRBD1 as D (5 bases). Per germline, CDR1 SGHTA and CDR2 FQGNSA. The CDR3 spans 15 residues. CDR3 protein: CAGSQDSSGNEKLFF. The CDR3 bases are TGTGCCGGCAGCCAAGACAGTTCTGGTAATGAAAAACTGTTTTTT.

This clonotype appeared a few times. V and J are TRBV5-1 and TRBJ1-4; TRBD1 is a possible D gene (5 bases). This CDR3 spans 16 amino acids. Germline V gives CDR1 SGHRS, CDR2 YFSETQ. Trimming removed 3 bases at V and 8 bases at J, with 20 bases between. The CDR3 DNA follows: TGCGCCAGCAGCTCCTTAGGTTCGGGGCCGGAGGAAAAACTGTTTTTT. Translation: CASSSLGSGPEEKLFF.